Below, 9 T cell receptor beta chains from the same sample are listed, as sequenced in a study of T cell responses to AZD1222 COVID-19 vaccine. Data came from immunoSEQ multiplex PCR; TCRdb stores just in-frame clones and leaves some out. The sample shows tens of thousands of clones, 90% to 95% of them seen only once. The specimen comprised peripheral blood, sampled 28 days after the second dose of the MenACWY control vaccine. The receptors here all came from an adult who received the MenACWY meningococcal vaccine as a control.

The V gene is TRBV5-4, the J gene TRBJ1-2, with a tentative D call TRBD1 (5 bases). In germline, CDR1 is SGHNT, CDR2 YYREEE (reference sequence). The ends were cut back, 2 bases at V and 6 bases at J, with 17 bases in the middle. CDR3 length equals 15 residues. CDR3 residues: CASSFEGRFRDGYTF. As DNA, the CDR3 is TGTGCCAGCAGCTTTGAGGGGCGCTTCCGTGATGGCTACACCTTC.

This chain uses TRBV6-1 with TRBJ1-5; possible D gene TRBD1, 6 bases. The CDR3 is made up of 17 amino acids. Germline V gives CDR1 MNHNS, CDR2 SASEGT. The V end was cut by 1 base, the J end by 0 bases, with 13 bases between. The CDR3 DNA sequence: TGTGCCAGCAGTGAAGACGGTCGGGGGGCTAGCAATCAGCCCCAGCATTTT. Protein: CASSEDGRGASNQPQHF.

The chain employs TRBV15 and TRBJ1-1; unclear D gene. Germline lookup yields CDR1 LNHNV and CDR2 YYDKDF (reference sequence). This CDR3 is built from 13 residues. Trimming cost V 2 bases and J 1 base, with 5 bases left between them. For the CDR3, the DNA is TGTGCCACCAGCAGACGAGAGAACACTGAAGCTTTCTTT. Residues: CATSRRENTEAFF.

The rearrangement links TRBV10-2 to TRBJ2-1; D is tentatively TRBD1 or TRBD2 (5 bases each). Trimming shortened V by 8 bases and J by 5 bases, and 13 bases separated the two germline ends. The germline gives CDR1 WSHSY, CDR2 SAAADI. The CDR3 spans 13 residues. This chain's CDR3 is CASGTDKDNEQFF. The DNA for the CDR3 is TGCGCCAGCGGGACGGACAAGGACAATGAGCAGTTCTTC.

Points on this clone: Other DNA sequences in the same sample also yield this CDR3. This chain links TRBV9 with TRBJ1-1; TRBD1 is a possible D gene (6 bases). The CDR3 sequence is 14 residues long. The germline CDR1 and CDR2 sequences are SGDLS and YYNGEE. Trimming removed 0 bases from V and 4 bases from J, with 10 bases in between. Written as DNA, the CDR3 is TGTGCCAGCAGCGTAGTAGGGGGAGGCACTGAAGCTTTCTTT. It translates to CASSVVGGGTEAFF.

The V call is TRBV7-2, the J call TRBJ1-5; D unresolved. The CDR3 has 14 residues. Germline-derived CDR1 and CDR2 are SGHTA and FQGNSA. Between the trimmed V and J ends, which lost 5 bases and 4 bases, there was a span of 12 bases. CDR3 in DNA: TGTGCCAGCAGCCCCACGGGTTTTAATCAGCCCCAGCATTTT. Translating gives CASSPTGFNQPQHF.

This chain links TRBV15 with TRBJ2-1; the D gene could be TRBD1 or TRBD2 (6 bases each). The V gene lost 9 bases and the J gene lost 7 bases, with 19 bases spanning the gap. The CDR3 loop spans 14 amino acids. CDR1 is LNHNV, CDR2 YYDKDF, per germline (reference sequence). The CDR3 DNA is TGTGCCACGTCTAAGGGGGGAGTTAAAAATGAGCAGTTCTTC. Translating gives CATSKGGVKNEQFF.

The chain employs TRBV7-9 and TRBJ2-1, with D uncertain. The CDR3 loop spans 13 amino acids. Germline assignment: CDR1 SEHNR and CDR2 FQNEAQ (reference sequence). V was trimmed by 5 bases and J by 4 bases, leaving 9 bases between them. CDR3 nucleotide sequence: TGTGCCAGCAGCCCGGTGGGGTACAATGAGCAGTTCTTC. This codes for CASSPVGYNEQFF.

The V and J genes are TRBV27 and TRBJ1-2, with D tentatively TRBD1 (5 bases). Trimming took 10 bases from V and 6 from J, leaving 18 bases between them. The CDR3 loop spans 13 amino acids. Germline-derived CDR1 and CDR2 are MNHEY and SMNVEV (reference sequence). The CDR3 DNA is TGTGCCACCTCAGTCTCAAGGGGTGATGGCTACACCTTC. It codes for CATSVSRGDGYTF.